These T cell receptor beta chains were read from a single sample in a study of Ad26.COV2.S vaccination and SARS-CoV-2 variants. Profiling relied on immunoSEQ multiplex PCR, and the TCRdb table lists in-frame clones only, not all of them. The sample contains about 480,000 clones, approximately 88% of which appear only once. The material sequenced was peripheral blood, taken in a trial of Ad26.COV2.S vaccine versus placebo. The receptors stem from a person aged 18 to 65 who received the Ad26.COV2.S COVID-19 vaccine or a placebo. Both conserved end residues are part of each CDR3. D genes are given only for firm matches. Where a row states a size, it is once, few, many or the class of an expanded clone; other rows omit it.

V: TRBV5-8; D: TRBD2; J: TRBJ2-2; size: .; DNA: TGTGCCAGCAGTCGTGATAGCGGGAAAGGCACCGGGGAGCTGTTTTTT; CDR3: CASSRDSGKGTGELFF
V: TRBV7-2; D: .; J: TRBJ2-7; size: .; DNA: TGTGCCAGCAGCTCTGAGGGCGGCTACGAGCAGTACTTC; CDR3: CASSSEGGYEQYF
V: TRBV28; D: TRBD1; J: TRBJ1-3; size: .; DNA: TGTGCCAGCAGCCAAAGAGGCGGGACAGGCGGAAACACCATATATTTT; CDR3: CASSQRGGTGGNTIYF
V: TRBV7-6; D: .; J: TRBJ2-2; size: .; DNA: TGTGCCAGCAGCTTAGCGGAGGTTGAGGCCGGGGAGCTGTTTTTT; CDR3: CASSLAEVEAGELFF
V: TRBV7-2; D: .; J: TRBJ2-2; size: .; DNA: TGTGCCAGCAGCCTTCTCCCCACCGGGGAGCTGTTTTTT; CDR3: CASSLLPTGELFF
V: TRBV2; D: .; J: TRBJ2-7; size: .; DNA: TGTGCCAGCAGTGAAGGTTCTTTCAGGGGCACCTACGAGCAGTACTTC; CDR3: CASSEGSFRGTYEQYF
V: TRBV7-9; D: .; J: TRBJ1-2; size: .; DNA: TGTGCCAGCAGCTTAGGCCCCGACCCCCTCTATGGCTACACCTTC; CDR3: CASSLGPDPLYGYTF
V: TRBV2; D: .; J: TRBJ2-2; size: .; DNA: TGTGCCAGCAGCCAAAGAGTCTCCCAGACCGGGGAGCTGTTTTTT; CDR3: CASSQRVSQTGELFF
V: TRBV9; D: .; J: TRBJ2-7; size: once; DNA: TGTGCCAGCAGCGTAGGAGCCGACGGGAGATTGGGGGAGCAGTACTTC; CDR3: CASSVGADGRLGEQYF
V: TRBV10-3; D: TRBD1; J: TRBJ1-6; size: .; DNA: TGTGCCATAGGGACAGATACCTATAATTCACCCCTCCACTTT; CDR3: CAIGTDTYNSPLHF
V: TRBV11-2; D: TRBD1; J: TRBJ2-7; size: .; DNA: TGTGCCAGCAGCTTAGGAGGGACAGGGGGCGTCTCCTACGAGCAGTACTTC; CDR3: CASSLGGTGGVSYEQYF
V: TRBV28; D: .; J: TRBJ1-5; size: .; DNA: TGTGCCAGCAGATCCGGGATCCTTAATCAGCCCCAGCATTTT; CDR3: CASRSGILNQPQHF
V: TRBV24-1; D: .; J: TRBJ2-5; size: .; DNA: TGTGCCACCAGTGATCCCGGGACCCCAGGGCTAGAGACCCAGTACTTC; CDR3: CATSDPGTPGLETQYF
V: TRBV6-1; D: TRBD2; J: TRBJ2-5; size: .; DNA: TGTGCCAGCAGTGGGGCCGAGGTTGTACTAGCGGTTAAAGAGACCCAGTACTTC; CDR3: CASSGAEVVLAVKETQYF
V: TRBV4-2; D: .; J: TRBJ2-7; size: .; DNA: TGTGCCAGCAGCCAAGGGGGCAGATATTCCTACGAGCAGTACTTC; CDR3: CASSQGGRYSYEQYF
V: TRBV7-3; D: .; J: TRBJ2-3; size: .; DNA: TGTGCCAGCAGCTTAAGGGGCTCACTAACCGAGCTTCGCCACACAGATACGCAGTATTTT; CDR3: CASSLRGSLTELRHTDTQYF
V: TRBV28; D: .; J: TRBJ2-7; size: .; DNA: TGTGCCAGCAGTTCAACCTACGAGCAGTACTTC; CDR3: CASSSTYEQYF
V: TRBV15; D: .; J: TRBJ1-2; size: .; DNA: TGTGCCACCAGCAGAGAAAATAACCCGAGGGGCTATGGCTACACCTTC; CDR3: CATSRENNPRGYGYTF
V: TRBV29-1; D: .; J: TRBJ2-2; size: once; DNA: TGCAGCGTTGTGGGGATACGTCCCGGGGAGCTGTTTTTT; CDR3: CSVVGIRPGELFF
V: TRBV28; D: TRBD1; J: TRBJ1-6; size: .; DNA: TGTGCCAGCAGACCCTCAGGGGGTGGGTATTCACCCCTCCACTTT; CDR3: CASRPSGGGYSPLHF
V: TRBV4-2; D: TRBD2; J: TRBJ2-2; size: .; DNA: TGTGCCAGCAGCCAAGATGCCCGCAGCGGGAGGGATCACGGGGAGCTGTTTTTT; CDR3: CASSQDARSGRDHGELFF
V: TRBV24-1; D: .; J: TRBJ2-2; size: .; DNA: TGTGCCACCAGTGTGTCAGGCGTCGGGGAGCTGTTTTTT; CDR3: CATSVSGVGELFF
V: TRBV18; D: .; J: TRBJ2-7; size: .; DNA: TGTGCCAGCTCACTCCAAGGGGGGATGCCCGCCTACGAGCAGTACTTC; CDR3: CASSLQGGMPAYEQYF
V: TRBV5-4; D: TRBD2; J: TRBJ2-7; size: few; DNA: TGTGCCAGCAGCCAAGGACTAGCGGGAACCGAGCAGTACTTC; CDR3: CASSQGLAGTEQYF
V: TRBV6-5; D: .; J: TRBJ2-7; size: .; DNA: TGTGCCAGCAGTTTGAAGGAACGCTACGAGCAGTACTTC; CDR3: CASSLKERYEQYF
V: TRBV9; D: TRBD2; J: TRBJ2-1; size: .; DNA: TGTGCCAGCAGCGTAGACAGGACTAGCGGGAACTACAATGAGCAGTTCTTC; CDR3: CASSVDRTSGNYNEQFF
V: TRBV7-2; D: .; J: TRBJ2-6; size: .; DNA: TGTGCCAGCAGCTTAGGACTCCTCTCTGGGGCCAACGTCCTGACTTTC; CDR3: CASSLGLLSGANVLTF
V: TRBV5-1; D: TRBD2; J: TRBJ2-3; size: .; DNA: TGCGCCAGCAGCTTAGCGGGAGTCTTCACAGATACGCAGTATTTT; CDR3: CASSLAGVFTDTQYF
V: TRBV3-1/TRBV3-2; D: .; J: TRBJ1-4; size: once; DNA: TGTGCCAGCAGCCAAGAAGGAAGGATGGGAACTAATGAAAAACTGTTTTTT; CDR3: CASSQEGRMGTNEKLFF
V: TRBV6-2/TRBV6-3; D: TRBD2; J: TRBJ2-1; size: .; DNA: TGTGCCAGCAGCAGGACTAGCGGTGAGCAGTTCTTC; CDR3: CASSRTSGEQFF
V: TRBV4-3; D: .; J: TRBJ1-2; size: .; DNA: TGCGCCAGCAGCCAAGAGTTCGGGGTTAGGGACTATGGCTACACCTTC; CDR3: CASSQEFGVRDYGYTF
V: TRBV9; D: TRBD2; J: TRBJ2-1; size: .; DNA: TGTGCCAGCAGCGGACTAGCGGGAGGGTTCAGTGAGCAGTTCTTC; CDR3: CASSGLAGGFSEQFF
V: TRBV30; D: .; J: TRBJ2-7; size: .; DNA: TGTGCCTGGAGTGAAAGATACGAGCAGTACTTC; CDR3: CAWSERYEQYF
V: TRBV5-6; D: .; J: TRBJ2-7; size: once; DNA: TGTGCCAGCAGCTTGACCCGGGGACGGGGGTATTCCTACGAGCAGTACTTC; CDR3: CASSLTRGRGYSYEQYF
V: TRBV29-1; D: .; J: TRBJ1-1; size: .; DNA: TGCAGCGTTGAGGTGCCAGGGAATAGGTACACTGAAGCTTTCTTT; CDR3: CSVEVPGNRYTEAFF
V: TRBV19; D: TRBD2; J: TRBJ2-2; size: .; DNA: TGTGCCAGTAGGGGAACCGGAGCGGGACTGAACACCGGGGAGCTGTTTTTT; CDR3: CASRGTGAGLNTGELFF
V: TRBV4-3; D: TRBD2; J: TRBJ2-3; size: .; DNA: TGCGCCAGCAGCCAAGATGGGACTAGCTCTATGCAGTATTTT; CDR3: CASSQDGTSSMQYF
V: TRBV3-1/TRBV3-2; D: TRBD2; J: TRBJ2-1; size: .; DNA: TGTGCCAGCAGCCCGGGACTAGCGGGAGGGCCTTACGATGAGCAGTTCTTC; CDR3: CASSPGLAGGPYDEQFF
V: TRBV7-9; D: TRBD2; J: TRBJ2-7; size: .; DNA: TGTGCCAGCAGCCCACCCGGGACTACATACTACGAGCAGTACTTC; CDR3: CASSPPGTTYYEQYF
V: TRBV15; D: TRBD1; J: TRBJ2-7; size: .; DNA: TGTGCCACCAGCAGAGACAGACAGGGCCCCTACGAGCAGTACTTC; CDR3: CATSRDRQGPYEQYF
V: TRBV14; D: .; J: TRBJ2-1; size: .; DNA: TGTGCCAGCAGCCAGGTTCAGGGGTCTAGCTCCTACAATGAGCAGTTCTTC; CDR3: CASSQVQGSSSYNEQFF
V: TRBV6-5; D: TRBD2; J: TRBJ2-1; size: .; DNA: TGTGCCAGCAGTTACGGGGCGGGAGGGCCTAATGAGCAGTTCTTC; CDR3: CASSYGAGGPNEQFF
V: TRBV12-3/TRBV12-4; D: .; J: TRBJ2-7; size: once; DNA: TGTGCCAGCAACAACCAGGGCCAATACGAGCAGTACTTC; CDR3: CASNNQGQYEQYF
V: TRBV13; D: TRBD1; J: TRBJ2-7; size: .; DNA: TGTGCCAGCAGCCCGGGACAGGGTCCCTACGAGCAGTACTTC; CDR3: CASSPGQGPYEQYF
V: TRBV6-2/TRBV6-3; D: TRBD1; J: TRBJ1-5; size: .; DNA: TGTGCCAGCAGTAGGGGACAGGGGGGACTAGATCAGCCCCAGCATTTT; CDR3: CASSRGQGGLDQPQHF
V: TRBV7-9; D: TRBD1; J: TRBJ1-2; size: .; DNA: TGTGCCAGCAGCACAGAGAGGGGCAGGGGGCTGACTAACTATGGCTACACCTTC; CDR3: CASSTERGRGLTNYGYTF
V: TRBV7-3; D: TRBD2; J: TRBJ2-2; size: .; DNA: TGTGCCAGCAGCTTAAGGGGGAGCGGGAGAACCGGGGAGCTGTTTTTT; CDR3: CASSLRGSGRTGELFF
V: TRBV5-8; D: .; J: TRBJ2-1; size: .; DNA: TGTGCCAGCAGCTTAGTAGCGGTAAGCTCCTACAATGAGCAGTTCTTC; CDR3: CASSLVAVSSYNEQFF
V: TRBV6-6; D: .; J: TRBJ1-1; size: .; DNA: TGTGCCAGCAGCTCCCCAGCCCTGAACACTGAAGCTTTCTTT; CDR3: CASSSPALNTEAFF
V: TRBV4-1; D: .; J: TRBJ1-1; size: .; DNA: TGCGCCAGCAGCCAAGAGGGACTCCGTGAAGCTTTCTTT; CDR3: CASSQEGLREAFF
V: TRBV4-3; D: TRBD2; J: TRBJ2-1; size: .; DNA: TGCGCCAGCAGCCACAGTATGACTAGCCGCAATGAGCAGTTCTTC; CDR3: CASSHSMTSRNEQFF
V: TRBV28; D: TRBD1; J: TRBJ1-1; size: .; DNA: TGTGCCAGCAGATATGGACAGGGAGGATGGGGCACTGAAGCTTTCTTT; CDR3: CASRYGQGGWGTEAFF
V: TRBV11-1; D: .; J: TRBJ2-6; size: .; DNA: TGTGCCAGCAGCTTAACGGACACTGGGGCCAACGTCCTGACTTTC; CDR3: CASSLTDTGANVLTF
V: TRBV10-3; D: .; J: TRBJ2-7; size: .; DNA: TGTGCCATCCGGGGAGGTAGCGGCTACGAGCAGTACTTC; CDR3: CAIRGGSGYEQYF
V: TRBV6-1; D: .; J: TRBJ2-7; size: .; DNA: TGTGCCAGCAGTGAGAGGTATTCCGGCGAGCAGTACTTC; CDR3: CASSERYSGEQYF
V: TRBV5-6; D: TRBD2; J: TRBJ2-7; size: .; DNA: TGTGCCAGCAGCTTGGGGCTAGCGGGAGACGAGCAGTACTTC; CDR3: CASSLGLAGDEQYF